This T cell receptor (beta chain) comes out of a study of cytomegalovirus exposure and HLA in healthy donors (dated by TCRdb to about 2017). General notes on the study: An earlier analysis of 550 to 700 of the donors reported about 290 Gb of sequence data and 120 million or so unique TCR beta sequences from about 200 million T cells. About 280 gigabases of sequencing data and roughly 81 million unique TCR sequences made up an early release that covered approximately 650 HLA-typed donors. The genetic ancestry cluster associated with self-reported Caucasian donors included 65% to 90% of the 350 to 500 genotyped donors. The study aimed to test whether signatures of past pathogen exposure could be identified by cataloging public T cell receptors. The study profiled the T cell repertoires of under 700 subjects by immunosequencing and related them to cytomegalovirus serostatus. Along with the approximately 700-subject first cohort, a separate validation cohort of some 130 different subjects was used. To predict cytomegalovirus infection status, the study combined high-throughput TCR immunosequencing, statistical association of individual TCRs with disease status, and machine learning. A later analysis re-analyzed previously published TCR beta repertoires from several hundred donors and added high-resolution HLA genotyping to study TCR occurrence patterns. In the later analysis, no new phenotypic data were used to find candidate immune exposures; instead, reliance was placed on TCR beta sequences and their occurrence across donors. An earlier analysis of a few hundred of the donors applied high-throughput TCR beta sequencing to assess whether each TCR beta V gene segment acted as functional or pseudogenic. Donor age, sex, ethnicity and CMV serostatus were compiled alongside the repertoire data. Genome-wide SNP genotypes for about 55% of the roughly 670 donors were used in a later genetic analysis, which treated that subset as a discovery cohort. All discovery cohort repertoires had been generated on a single sequencing platform. HLA typing included class I and class II loci at four-digit resolution. The number of typed donors differed by locus: about 620-640 for A, B, C, DRB1 and DQB1; some 500 for DQA1; about 600 for DPA1; and about 450 for DPB1. Because of strong linkage in the cohort, roughly five DR-DQ haplotypes were treated as single units for association and clustering. Among around 400 genotyped donors of the cohort, an average of roughly 230,000 unique TCR beta nucleotide sequences was sequenced per donor, of which 15% to 20% were non-productive. The research as a whole found: The sequencing pipeline was judged likely to have produced a cluster of highly shared sequence variants as a technical artifact. At a false discovery rate of 0.05, a later analysis linked around 17,000 TCR beta sequences to specific HLA alleles. While some public TCRs were present in many individuals, most TCR sequences turned up only very rarely across donors. A later analysis found that TCR association rates varied across HLA loci, with DRB1 alleles showing the most associated TCRs and HLA-C alleles the fewest. The 87-base-pair reads could not distinguish some IMGT-functional V segments, including TRBV6-2 and TRBV6-3, so those segments were excluded. An earlier analysis of some 590 of the donors showed that most TCR beta V segments appeared in productive rearrangements either about 90% or about 30% of the time, which broadly matched IMGT annotations. Several of the top co-occurrence clusters appeared to be linked to parvovirus B19, influenza, CMV and Epstein-Barr virus, according to a later analysis. Immune exposure information for the cohort was limited to CMV serostatus. The study gave a list of about 160 TCR beta chains associated with cytomegalovirus. V-gene and J-gene trimming of TCR beta chains was associated with a missense DCLRE1C variant in a later genetic analysis, and the association was replicated in an independent cohort. A later analysis found that most CMV-associated TCR beta chains appeared HLA-restricted, with HLA associations seemingly driven largely by CMV exposure. Because HLA typing was unavailable for some donors at each locus, only the typed subset was used in association tests. A further reported finding was that TCR beta sequences accurately predicted the HLA-A and HLA-B alleles for most subjects in the first cohort. Because counts were too low, around 17 rarely observed V segments, including chromosome 9 orphons, were left out of the earlier analysis of a few hundred of the donors. The cohort was sequenced for TCR beta chains only, and without alpha or paired-chain data the features that could be detected were limited. In both the original and validation cohorts, the classifier was reported to diagnose cytomegalovirus status with high specificity and sensitivity. When HLA alleles, especially DR and DQ, strongly co-occurred, TCR associations were difficult to assign to individual alleles. Correlated functional status among segregating V segments might reflect linkage disequilibrium, but an unknown experimental factor could not be ruled out. In a later analysis, HLA-associated TCR beta chains were found to be more clonally expanded and to have lower generation probabilities than equally common non-associated chains. The authors suggested that the approach could potentially be extended to other disease states and immunological phenotypes. In vitro tests confirmed that a few of the cytomegalovirus-associated TCR beta chains recognize cytomegalovirus antigens. A later genetic analysis reported fewer N-insertions in productive TCRs among donors in an Asian-associated ancestry cluster than the roughly 620-donor mean. Sequencing depth was assumed to be roughly uniform across donors in the presence/absence analyses, though that assumption may not hold.

From cysteine to phenylalanine, the CDR3 is 11 amino acids long. The CDR3 DNA has 33 bases and is translated from base 1. CDR1 and CDR2, per the germline V gene, are MDHEN and SYDVKM. The V end loses 6 bases and the J end loses 7 bases, and a stretch of 9 bases separates them. On this clone: Its antigen remains unidentified. Base qualities are not at hand, and no much larger clone is one base apart.

The cohort consisted of 666 healthy bone marrow donors. At the time of sampling, all cohort members were nominally healthy, though unrecorded immune exposures were likely present. CMV serostatus was positive for about 300 and negative for about 50% of the roughly 700 cohort members, and was not recorded for this donor. A peripheral blood sample was collected from each donor, and TCR beta sequencing was performed on peripheral blood mononuclear cells. The Qiagen DNeasy Blood Extraction Kit was used to extract genomic DNA from the blood cell samples. Library prep was done by the immunoSEQ multiplex PCR assay. For the multiplex PCR, a mixture combining 60 forward primers for TCR Vbeta segments and 13 reverse primers for TCR Jbeta segments was used. The CDR3 region of rearranged TCR beta genes was amplified from genomic DNA with a multiplex PCR assay. Amplified TCR beta libraries were sequenced as 87-base-pair reads on the Illumina HiSeq System. In the original analysis: In a later analysis, roughly 80 million unique TCR beta chains were counted across the approximately 620 repertoires, and about 10 million of these chains were shared by at least two donors. A nearest-neighbor algorithm error-corrected the raw reads and collapsed the reads into unique sequences, merging closely related sequences to remove PCR and sequencing errors. Alignment of CDR3 sequences to IMGT reference sequences was used to assign V, D and J gene segments. For a sequence to be retained, at least a six-nucleotide match to both a V gene segment and a J gene segment was required. Rearrangements were called productive when the CDR3 lacked stop codons and stayed in frame with V and J; all others were non-productive. Following IMGT convention, CDR3 was defined as the stretch from the second conserved V-encoded cysteine to the conserved J-encoded phenylalanine. The earlier analysis of about 610 of the donors excluded any sequence lacking an unambiguous match to a single V gene segment. In an earlier analysis of around 600 of the donors, V segments were called functional above 56.7% productive rearrangements and were called segregating when the between-donor standard deviation exceeded 5%. A statistical classification framework was developed to diagnose cytomegalovirus status using the catalog of TCR beta chain sequences. In a later analysis, V and J genes were assigned by comparing TCR nucleotide sequences against IMGT/GENE-DB human TR gene sequences. A later analysis assigned CDR3 sequences and most-parsimonious VDJ recombination scenarios with the TCRdist pipeline. In a later analysis, each TCR beta chain was defined by its CDR3 amino acid sequence together with its V-gene family, and reads without a unique V-gene family were excluded. As a way to deal with suspected cross-contamination and a sequencing artifact, a later analysis dropped 450 to 700 nucleotide sequences that were highly shared and had low generation probability. A later analysis calculated a clonal expansion index for each public chain from normalized within-repertoire ranks of inferred template counts. In a later analysis, generation probabilities were computed using a VDJ recombination model fitted to out-of-frame rearrangements, and the results were checked against IGoR. A later analysis scored TCR-TCR, TCR-HLA and TCR-CMV co-occurrence with hypergeometric tests, applying a repertoire-size bias correction to TCR pairs. In a later analysis, false discovery rates were estimated by permuting HLA or CMV assignments 20 times. A later analysis grouped co-occurring TCRs with DBSCAN, adding TCRdist sequence similarity when clustering within HLA-allele-positive subsets. Repertoires with fewer than 30,000 or more than 120,000 public chains were left out of co-occurrence clustering, as were about 5 repertoires with anomalous nucleotide sharing. TCRdb holds this immuneACCESS table with in-frame rearrangements only. Some clones are missing; in checked studies, unresolved V genes explain under half, and the rest has no known cause. The DNA was the basis for D and trimming; V, J and clone size are from that table. The table for this sample lists under 250,000 clones; about 85% of them were counted only once. The top ten clonotypes cover 1.3% of the sample.

The receptor was derived from a human donor in good health. The sequenced material came from PBMCs. Rearrangement joined TRBV28 to TRBJ2-5; the D gene lacks a confident call. CDR3 region: CASSPFRTQYF. DNA sequence: TGTGCCAGCAGCCCCTTTCGGACCCAGTACTTC.